What follows are 4 T cell receptor beta chains derived from one specimen sequenced in a study of long-term antiretroviral therapy in people with HIV. Version v3.0 of the immunoSEQ assay was performed at survey level. The protocol was immunoSEQ multiplex PCR, while the TCRdb copy is restricted to in-frame clones and leaves out a portion. The table records tens of thousands of clones, around 80% of them present only once. Sequenced here: unsorted PBMCs, sampled 0.5 years after starting antiretroviral therapy. Receptor source: a man aged 18 to 30 with HIV.

The sample holds a few counts of this clone. This rearrangement joins TRBV27 to TRBJ1-6; D not certain. V lost 4 bases and J 7 bases, leaving 8 bases between the germline ends. This CDR3 has 13 amino acids. Per germline, CDR1 MNHEY and CDR2 SMNVEV (reference sequence). The CDR3 is CASSSNGNSPLHF. DNA for the CDR3: TGTGCCAGCAGTTCCAATGGGAATTCACCCCTCCACTTT.

The rearrangement links TRBV6-5 to TRBJ2-7; TRBD2 might be the D (5 bases). The germline V gene encodes CDR1 MNHEY and CDR2 SVGAGI. The CDR3 extends over 16 amino acids. The germline V and J ends were trimmed by 2 bases and 1 base, with 15 bases remaining between them. CDR3 region: CASSYRGSGQSYEQYF. In nucleotides, the CDR3 is TGTGCCAGCAGTTACCGAGGGTCGGGCCAATCCTACGAGCAGTACTTC.

The chain couples TRBV19 to TRBJ2-7, with no clear D. CDR3 length: 14 amino acids. The germline V gene encodes CDR1 LNHDA and CDR2 SQIVND (reference sequence). Trimming took 1 base from V and 1 from J, leaving 8 bases between them. CDR3: CASSIVGSSYEQYF. CDR3 sequence (DNA): TGTGCCAGTAGTATAGTAGGCAGTTCCTACGAGCAGTACTTC.

CDR3: CASSYSSGVPTDTQYF. In DNA form, the CDR3 reads TGTGCCAGCAGTTACTCGTCAGGGGTCCCCACAGATACGCAGTATTTT. V is TRBV6-5 and J is TRBJ2-3, with D perhaps TRBD1 (6 bases). Trimming stripped 0 bases from V and 2 bases from J, with 12 bases between. Germline V gene data show CDR1 as MNHEY and CDR2 as SVGAGI. The CDR3 has 16 residues.